This record looks at one TCR beta chain sequence and its context. This record comes from a study of CD8 T cells in Susac syndrome. Overall study context: Of the sequenced Susac syndrome patients, roughly six had active disease and 8 or 9 were in remission.

CD8+ and CD4+ T cells from blood underwent TCR beta sequencing. An input of roughly 0.5 to 1 ug of RNA was subjected to reverse transcription using random hexamers. TCR beta CDR3 was amplified by immunoSEQ covering 54 Vbeta and 13 Jbeta. TCRdb recomputed calls from the immunoSEQ multiplex PCR reads with MiXCR, one row per CDR3 protein. The sample holds under 200,000 distinct CDR3 sequences, roughly 90% seen once. This CDR3 has 16 residues. With 4 bases removed from V and 0 bases from J, the gap between germline ends came to 16 bases. The source of this sequence is a human donor with Susac syndrome. The source material was CD4+ T cells from PBMCs. This chain uses TRBV12-3 or TRBV12-4 with TRBJ2-7, with a weak D call TRBD1 (5 bases). CDR3 sequence (DNA): TGTGCCAGCAGTTCGCATAGGGGCCTTCTCTCCTACGAGCAGTACTTC. Its translation is CASSSHRGLLSYEQYF.